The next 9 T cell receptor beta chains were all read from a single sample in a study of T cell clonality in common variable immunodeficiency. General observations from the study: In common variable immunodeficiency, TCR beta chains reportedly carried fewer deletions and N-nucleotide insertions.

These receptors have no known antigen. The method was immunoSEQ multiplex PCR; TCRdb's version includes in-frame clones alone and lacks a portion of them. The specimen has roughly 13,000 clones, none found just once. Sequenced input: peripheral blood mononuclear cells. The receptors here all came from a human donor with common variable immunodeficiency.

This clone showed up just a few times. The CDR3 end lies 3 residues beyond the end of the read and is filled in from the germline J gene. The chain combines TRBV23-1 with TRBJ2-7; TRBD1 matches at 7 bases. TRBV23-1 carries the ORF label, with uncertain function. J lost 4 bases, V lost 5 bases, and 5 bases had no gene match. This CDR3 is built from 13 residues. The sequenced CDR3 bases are TGCGCCAGCAGTGGCCGGGACAGTTACGAG. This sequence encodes CASSGRDSYE. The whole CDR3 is CASSGRDSYEQYF.

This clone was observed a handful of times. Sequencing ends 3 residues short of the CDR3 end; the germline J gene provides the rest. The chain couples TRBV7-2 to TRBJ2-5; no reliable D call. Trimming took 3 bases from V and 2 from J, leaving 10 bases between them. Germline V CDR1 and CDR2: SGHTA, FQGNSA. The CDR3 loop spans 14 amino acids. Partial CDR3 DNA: TGTGCCAGCAGCTTGTCTAGATTACAAGAGACC. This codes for CASSLSRLQET. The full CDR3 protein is CASSLSRLQETQYF.

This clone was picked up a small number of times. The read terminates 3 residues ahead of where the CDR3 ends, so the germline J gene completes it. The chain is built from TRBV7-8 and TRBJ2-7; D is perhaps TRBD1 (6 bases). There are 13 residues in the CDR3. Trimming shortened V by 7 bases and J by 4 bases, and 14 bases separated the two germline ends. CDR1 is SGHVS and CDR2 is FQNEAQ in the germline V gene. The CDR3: CASTPEGGYEQYF. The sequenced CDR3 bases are TGTGCCAGCACTCCGGAAGGGGGATACGAG.

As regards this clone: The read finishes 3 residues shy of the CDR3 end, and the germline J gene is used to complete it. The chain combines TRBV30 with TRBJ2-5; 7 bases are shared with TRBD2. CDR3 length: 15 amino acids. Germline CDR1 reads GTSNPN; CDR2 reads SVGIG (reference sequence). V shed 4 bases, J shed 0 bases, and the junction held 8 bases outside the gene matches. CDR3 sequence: CAWNPLRGNQETQYF. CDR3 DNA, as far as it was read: TGTGCCTGGAACCCCCTGCGGGGGAACCAAGAGACC. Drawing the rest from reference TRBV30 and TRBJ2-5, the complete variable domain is SQTIHQWPATLVQPVGSPLSLECTVEGTSNPNLYWYRQAAGRGLQLLFYSVGIGQISSEVPQNLSASRPQDRQFILSSKKLLLSDSGFYLCAWNPLRGNQETQYFGPGTRLLVL.

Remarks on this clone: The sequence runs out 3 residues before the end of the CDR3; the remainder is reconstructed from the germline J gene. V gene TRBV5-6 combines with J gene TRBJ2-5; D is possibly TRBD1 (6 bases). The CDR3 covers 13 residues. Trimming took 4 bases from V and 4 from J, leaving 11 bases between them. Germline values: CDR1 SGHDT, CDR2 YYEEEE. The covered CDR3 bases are TGTGCCAGCAGCCGACAGGACCCAGAGACC. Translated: CASSRQDPET. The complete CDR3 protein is CASSRQDPETQYF.

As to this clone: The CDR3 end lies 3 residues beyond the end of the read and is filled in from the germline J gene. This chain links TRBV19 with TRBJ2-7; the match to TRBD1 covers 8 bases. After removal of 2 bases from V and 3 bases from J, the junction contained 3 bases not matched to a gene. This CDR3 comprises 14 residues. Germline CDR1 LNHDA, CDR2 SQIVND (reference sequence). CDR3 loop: CASSITGGIYEQYF. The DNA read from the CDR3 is TGTGCCAGTAGTATAACAGGGGGGATCTACGAG.

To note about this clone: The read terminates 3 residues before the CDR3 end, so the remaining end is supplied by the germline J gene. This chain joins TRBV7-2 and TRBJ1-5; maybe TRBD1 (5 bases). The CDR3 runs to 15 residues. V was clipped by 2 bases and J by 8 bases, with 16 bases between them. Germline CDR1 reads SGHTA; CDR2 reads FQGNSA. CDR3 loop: CASSLFGAPGEPQHF. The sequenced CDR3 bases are TGTGCCAGCAGCTTATTCGGGGCGCCGGGGGAGCCC.

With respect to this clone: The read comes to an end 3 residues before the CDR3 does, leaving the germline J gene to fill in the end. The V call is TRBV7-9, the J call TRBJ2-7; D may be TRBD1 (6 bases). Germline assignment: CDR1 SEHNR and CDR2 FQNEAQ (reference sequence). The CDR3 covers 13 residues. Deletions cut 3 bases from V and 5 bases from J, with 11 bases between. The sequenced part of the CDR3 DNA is TGTGCCAGCAGCTTTCAGGGGTTGCACGAG. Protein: CASSFQGLHE. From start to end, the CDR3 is CASSFQGLHEQYF.

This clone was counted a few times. The sequenced part of the CDR3 DNA is TGTGCCGTACAGGGGGCAAGTACCGGGGAG. Its translation: CAVQGASTGE. The CDR3 reads in full as CAVQGASTGELFF. This chain links TRBV7-9 with TRBJ2-2, with 9 bases that match TRBD1. The read terminates 3 residues ahead of where the CDR3 ends, so the germline J gene completes it. The CDR3 length is 13 residues. The germline CDR1 and CDR2 sequences are SEHNR and FQNEAQ (reference sequence). Trimming cost V 11 bases and J 5 bases; bases outside gene matches: 6.